This T cell receptor (beta chain) emerged from a study of tumor-infiltrating lymphocytes in primary liver carcinoma. Findings and caveats of the study: Tumor specimens were characterized by a significantly higher top-250-clone fraction than blood (p = 0.039). Unsorted bulk processing meant the study did not compare CD4+ and CD8+ repertoires.

This clonotype was counted at least ten times. Antigen: not known. Both blood RNA, taken from unsorted whole blood, and germline DNA were extracted. Preoperatively, 4 to 5 milliliters of peripheral blood were collected. Using a constant-region primer together with ProtoScript II reverse transcriptase, TCR beta cDNA was made from around 0.55 ug of total RNA. Three nested multiplex PCR rounds, a slightly modified ARM-PCR, produced the libraries for TCR beta. Rounds one and two of PCR, each of roughly 11 cycles, were primed with TRBV1-TRBV30 forward primers and a C-beta reverse primer. MiXCR, run by TCRdb on the multiplex PCR reads, gives a single entry per CDR3 protein. The profile shows approximately 330,000 distinct CDR3 sequences, less than 70% of them singletons. Germline V gives CDR1 SQVTM, CDR2 ANQGSEA. Losses at the gene ends were 7 bases for V and 3 bases for J; bases not matched to a gene: 9. There are 13 residues in the CDR3.

The specimen was peripheral blood. The chain combines TRBV29-1 with TRBJ2-7, with TRBD1 matching over 7 bases. This receptor was identified in a man in his forties with primary liver carcinoma and hepatitis B virus infection. The CDR3: CSAARTGSYEQYF. Written as DNA, the CDR3 is TGCAGCGCGGCTAGGACAGGAAGCTACGAGCAGTACTTC.